This T cell receptor beta chain is from a study of T cell responses to AZD1222 COVID-19 vaccine. Study details: The study pooled second doses at about 4 or about 12 weeks.

The CDR3 covers 15 residues. The germline CDR1 and CDR2 sequences are LNHDA and SQIVND (reference sequence). V gave up 6 bases and J gave up 2 bases, with 14 bases separating them. With regard to this clone: Its target is unknown.

Libraries were prepared by immunoSEQ multiplex PCR; TCRdb keeps only in-frame clonotypes and omits some of them. Of 84,000 or so clones listed, about 92% are singletons. Study outcomes and limitations: Females outnumbered males among donors, who were mostly white British; clonal diversity was possibly underestimated. Vaccine-related CD4 TCRs covered spike, predominating at 160-218 and 743-854. Spike-specific TCR breadth and depth both grew after two AZD1222 doses.

The source material was peripheral blood, sampled on day 0 of AZD1222 vaccination. The receptor was isolated from an adult in good health. The chain couples TRBV19 to TRBJ1-5; D unresolved. The CDR3 is CASSNGRNGNQPQHF. The CDR3 region has the DNA TGTGCCAGTAGCAATGGGAGAAATGGCAATCAGCCCCAGCATTTT.